One and the same sample provided the 23 T cell receptor beta chains below, sequenced in a study of T cell responses to AZD1222 COVID-19 vaccine. Measured with immunoSEQ multiplex PCR; TCRdb has only the in-frame clones, and not every one. The data contain fewer than 100,000 clones, about 88% of them singletons. The sequenced sample was peripheral blood, obtained 28 days after the second AZD1222 dose. The receptors were gathered from an adult who received the AZD1222 COVID-19 vaccine.

The V and J genes are TRBV19 and TRBJ2-1, with TRBD2 matching 9 bases. V was pared by 3 bases and J by 7 bases, with 7 bases of the junction left unmatched. The CDR3 spans 15 residues. Germline CDR1 LNHDA, CDR2 SQIVND (reference sequence). DNA of the CDR3: TGTGCCAGTAGTATTTTGGCTAGCGGGAAGAATGAGCAGTTCTTC. It yields the protein CASSILASGKNEQFF. The whole variable domain, filled in from reference TRBV19 and TRBJ2-1, reads DGGITQSPKYLFRKEGQNVTLSCEQNLNHDAMYWYRQDPGQGLRLIYYSQIVNDFQKGDIAEGYSVSREKKESFPLTVTSAQKNPTAFYLCASSILASGKNEQFFGPGTRLTVL.

The chain has TRBV21-1 and TRBJ2-1. TRBV21-1 is a documented pseudogene. There are 11 residues in the CDR3. CDR3 sequence reads: CASSSPNEQFF. The DNA of the CDR3 is TGTGCCAGCAGTTCGCCGAATGAGCAGTTCTTC.

The V and J genes are TRBV7-9 and TRBJ2-1; D gene ambiguous. V was trimmed by 1 base and J by 0 bases, leaving 7 bases between them. Germline V lookup: CDR1 SEHNR, CDR2 FQNEAQ (reference sequence). This CDR3 comprises 15 residues. CDR3 protein: CASSLVGNSYNEQFF. CDR3 nucleotides: TGTGCCAGCAGCTTAGTTGGCAACTCCTACAATGAGCAGTTCTTC.

V is TRBV7-8 and J is TRBJ2-2, with 7 bases lining up with TRBD1. V lost 5 bases, J lost 1 base, and 10 bases stayed unmatched. Germline V gene sequence: CDR1 SGHVS, CDR2 FQNEAQ. The CDR3 length is 17 residues. The CDR3 bases are TGTGCCAGCAGCCCGACTACACAGGGGATGAACACCGGGGAGCTGTTTTTT. Protein product: CASSPTTQGMNTGELFF.

This rearrangement joins TRBV24-1 to TRBJ2-2; 9 bases are a match to TRBD2. The CDR3 is 18 residues long. The germline CDR1 and CDR2 sequences are KGHDR and SFDVKD. The V and J ends lost 4 bases and 6 bases, in that order; junction bases with no gene match: 14. CDR3 amino acids: CATSEWTSASPTAGELFF. DNA for the CDR3: TGTGCCACCAGTGAATGGACTAGCGCGAGCCCAACGGCCGGGGAGCTGTTTTTT.

This sequence joins TRBV29-1 and TRBJ1-2, with D uncertain. The germline V gene encodes CDR1 SQVTM and CDR2 ANQGSEA. The germline V and J ends were trimmed by 2 bases and 8 bases, with 9 bases remaining between them. This CDR3 contains 11 residues. CDR3: CSVERGSGYTF. CDR3 in DNA: TGCAGCGTTGAACGAGGTAGCGGCTACACCTTC.

The rearrangement links TRBV27 to TRBJ1-2; maybe TRBD1 (6 bases). Looked up from germline, CDR1 is MNHEY and CDR2 is SMNVEV (reference sequence). This CDR3 has 14 amino acids. V gave up 5 bases and J gave up 2 bases, with 12 bases separating them. The CDR3 DNA sequence: TGTGCCAGCAGTCCGTCGGACAGAAACTATGGCTACACCTTC. Translating gives CASSPSDRNYGYTF.

The rearrangement joins TRBV11-2 to TRBJ1-2; perhaps TRBD1 as D (5 bases). CDR3 size: 14 residues. The germline V gene has CDR1 SGHAT and CDR2 FQNNGV. V was pared by 1 base and J by 5 bases, with 11 bases between. CDR3 nucleotides: TGTGCCAGCAGCTTAGCCCGGGGCTTTTATGGCTACACCTTC. Its protein product is CASSLARGFYGYTF.

The CDR3, as DNA: TGTGCCAGCAGTTACCGAAGGCCGGCTGGAAACACCATATATTTT. Protein: CASSYRRPAGNTIYF. This chain joins TRBV6-5 and TRBJ1-3; D is unclear. V was shortened by 2 bases and J by 2 bases, with 10 bases between the two germline ends. Per germline, CDR1 MNHEY and CDR2 SVGAGI. The CDR3 loop spans 15 amino acids.

The V call is TRBV27, the J call TRBJ2-2; D ambiguous. V gave up 1 base and J gave up 0 bases, with 3 bases separating them. This CDR3 is 14 amino acids long. From germline, CDR1 is MNHEY and CDR2 SMNVEV (reference sequence). The CDR3 protein is CASSLFSNTGELFF. CDR3 bases: TGTGCCAGCAGTTTATTCTCGAACACCGGGGAGCTGTTTTTT.

The V gene is TRBV2, the J gene TRBJ2-1, with 9 bases aligning to TRBD2. The CDR3 has 19 amino acids. Germline lookup yields CDR1 SNHLY and CDR2 FYNNEI. J lost 9 bases, V lost 6 bases, and 24 bases had no gene match. This CDR3 is CASSPPPGSSSGSLGEQFF. CDR3 sequence (DNA): TGTGCCAGCAGCCCCCCCCCTGGGAGTAGTAGCGGGAGTTTGGGTGAGCAGTTCTTC.

This chain joins TRBV7-2 and TRBJ2-7, with 9 positions matching TRBD2. Trimming cost V 5 bases and J 0 bases; bases outside gene matches: 5. This CDR3 is 15 amino acids long. CDR1 and CDR2 (germline): SGHTA, FQGNSA. The CDR3 loop is CASSTGLAYSYEQYF. The CDR3 region has the DNA TGTGCCAGCAGCACCGGACTAGCGTACTCCTACGAGCAGTACTTC.

The gene calls are TRBV6-5 and TRBJ1-5, with D possibly TRBD1 on 6 matching bases. The CDR3 contains 13 residues. Germline assignment: CDR1 MNHEY and CDR2 SVGAGI. Trimming took 7 bases from V and 5 from J, leaving 12 bases between them. The CDR3 DNA reads as TGTGCCAGCACCATACAGGGCGATCAGCCCCAGCATTTT. It is translated as CASTIQGDQPQHF.

In this sample, this clone turned up once. The chain is built from TRBV5-6 and TRBJ2-1; 10 bases fit TRBD2. Trimming at V came to 6 bases and at J to 0 bases, leaving 9 bases not matched to a gene. This CDR3 region has 17 residues. Germline CDR1 is SGHDT and CDR2 is YYEEEE. The CDR3 region has the DNA TGTGCCAGCATCTTTCTAGGACTAGCGGACTCCTACAATGAGCAGTTCTTC. Its protein product is CASIFLGLADSYNEQFF.

The gene calls are TRBV27 and TRBJ1-1; TRBD1 agrees at 9 bases. The CDR3 runs 14 residues. V lost 2 bases, J lost 7 bases, and 5 bases stayed unmatched. CDR1 and CDR2 from the germline V gene are MNHEY and SMNVEV (reference sequence). CDR3 bases: TGTGCCAGCAGTTTAAGGGGACAGGGAAGTGAAGCTTTCTTT. Protein sequence: CASSLRGQGSEAFF.

This chain connects TRBV2 to TRBJ2-7; 12 positions agree with TRBD1. CDR1 and CDR2 from the germline V gene are SNHLY and FYNNEI. With V trimmed by 4 bases and J by 0 bases, 1 base remained unmatched. This CDR3 is built from 15 residues. CDR3 sequence reads: CASSGDRGPSYEQYF. The CDR3 coding sequence is TGTGCCAGCAGTGGGGACAGGGGGCCCTCCTACGAGCAGTACTTC.

This sequence joins TRBV6-5 and TRBJ1-2; 7 nucleotides line up with TRBD1. The CDR3 sequence is 13 residues long. The germline V gene encodes CDR1 MNHEY and CDR2 SVGAGI. Trimming removed 6 bases from V and 3 bases from J; junction bases left unmatched: 4. The CDR3 region is CASRGQAYYGYTF. The CDR3 bases are TGTGCCAGCAGAGGACAGGCCTACTATGGCTACACCTTC.

The chain links TRBV15 to TRBJ1-1; 10 bases are shared with TRBD1. The J segment lost 6 bases and the V segment lost 6 bases, leaving 13 bases of the junction unmatched. CDR1 and CDR2 (germline): LNHNV, YYDKDF (reference sequence). The CDR3 runs to 16 residues. This chain's CDR3 is CATSKSPRQGAAEAFF. The DNA of the CDR3 is TGTGCCACCAGTAAGTCCCCCCGACAGGGGGCCGCTGAAGCTTTCTTT.

The chain joins TRBV30 to TRBJ1-1; D remains unclear. This CDR3 spans 12 amino acids. In germline, CDR1 is GTSNPN, CDR2 SVGIG (reference sequence). The germline V and J ends were trimmed by 2 bases and 4 bases, with 8 bases remaining between them. This chain's CDR3 is CAWSWRFTEAFF. The CDR3 nucleotides are TGTGCCTGGAGTTGGCGATTCACTGAAGCTTTCTTT.

This chain links TRBV10-3 with TRBJ2-3, with TRBD2 identical over 8 bases. CDR3 size: 14 residues. CDR1 is ENHRY and CDR2 is SYGVKD in the germline V gene. J gave up 4 bases and V 6 bases, and 6 bases lay outside the gene matches. The CDR3 spells CAIRVSGSADTQYF. In nucleotides, the CDR3 is TGTGCCATCAGGGTGAGCGGGAGCGCAGATACGCAGTATTTT.

V gene TRBV5-1 combines with J gene TRBJ2-1; D remains unclear. CDR3 length equals 12 residues. V lost 0 bases and J 5 bases, leaving 3 bases between the germline ends. Germline loops: CDR1 SGHRS, CDR2 YFSETQ. The CDR3 nucleotides read TGCGCCAGCAGCTTGGGGCACAATGAGCAGTTCTTC. This encodes CASSLGHNEQFF. Looking up the rest from reference TRBV5-1 and TRBJ2-1 gives the full variable domain: KAGVTQTPRYLIKTRGQQVTLSCSPISGHRSVSWYQQTPGQGLQFLFEYFSETQRNKGNFPGRFSGRQFSNSRSEMNVSTLELGDSALYLCASSLGHNEQFFGPGTRLTVL.

The CDR3 bases are TGTGCCAGCAGCGGATTAGCGGGAGATTTGGGTGAGCAGTTCTTC. Protein sequence: CASSGLAGDLGEQFF. The gene calls are TRBV9 and TRBJ2-1; 9 nucleotides match TRBD2. J lost 9 bases, V lost 3 bases, and 10 bases had no gene match. Germline lookup yields CDR1 SGDLS and CDR2 YYNGEE. This CDR3 has 15 residues.

CDR3 protein: CASSLADFGEQFF. In DNA, the CDR3 is TGCGCCAGCAGCTTAGCGGACTTCGGAGAGCAGTTCTTC. V gene TRBV5-1 combines with J gene TRBJ2-1, with D possibly matching TRBD2 (5 bases). In germline, CDR1 is SGHRS, CDR2 YFSETQ. Trimming removed 2 bases from V and 10 bases from J, with 13 bases in between. The CDR3 spans 13 residues.